The 16 T cell receptor beta chains in this list originate from one sample, sequenced in a study of cytomegalovirus exposure and HLA in healthy donors. Vbeta (60) and Jbeta (13) primers were used in the PCR. TCRdb's copy holds only in-frame clones and misses some; the assay was immunoSEQ multiplex PCR. The table lists 100,000 to 150,000 clones, approximately 17% of them singletons. The material sequenced was PBMCs. Receptors were obtained from a female donor in good health and CMV-seropositive.

This chain connects TRBV5-6 to TRBJ2-7; 7 bases align to TRBD2. The CDR3 runs 13 residues. V lost 0 bases and J lost 7; bases outside the gene matches: 4. CDR1 SGHDT and CDR2 YYEEEE come from the germline V gene. This CDR3 reads CASSLAEGGEQYF. Written as DNA, the CDR3 is TGTGCCAGCAGCTTGGCCGAGGGAGGGGAGCAGTACTTC.

The chain couples TRBV7-2 to TRBJ2-7; 9 nucleotides align to TRBD1. The CDR3 is made up of 14 amino acids. Germline lookup yields CDR1 SGHTA and CDR2 FQGNSA. With 1 base clipped from V and 9 bases from J, the junction kept 7 bases outside the gene matches. The CDR3 protein is CASSLGLDRGWQYF. In DNA, the CDR3 is TGTGCCAGCAGCTTAGGATTGGACAGGGGTTGGCAGTACTTC.

V gene TRBV4-1 combines with J gene TRBJ2-5; 7 bases align to TRBD1. The ends lost 0 bases at V and 5 bases at J; junction bases unmatched: 6. The CDR3 length is 15 residues. CDR1 is MGHRA and CDR2 is YSYEKL in the germline V gene. The CDR3 DNA reads TGCGCCAGCAGCCAAGATAACAGGGGCTGGGAGACCCAGTACTTC. It is translated as CASSQDNRGWETQYF.

This clone has more than one count but fewer than ten. The chain uses TRBV4-2 and TRBJ2-7; 7 bases map to TRBD2. Germline CDR1 is LGHNA and CDR2 is YNFKEQ. The J segment lost 0 bases and the V segment lost 2 bases, leaving 1 base of the junction unmatched. CDR3 length equals 14 residues. In DNA form, the CDR3 reads TGTGCCAGCAGCCAAACTAGCGACTCCTACGAGCAGTACTTC. Amino acid sequence: CASSQTSDSYEQYF.

This clone was detected a few times. The chain recombines TRBV11-1 with TRBJ2-7, with D possibly TRBD2 on 5 matching bases. Trimming removed 0 bases from V and 4 bases from J, with 16 bases in between. There are 16 residues in the CDR3. Germline V gives CDR1 SGHAT, CDR2 FQDESV (reference sequence). In nucleotides, the CDR3 is TGTGCCAGCAGCTTAGCTTCGGCTAGACGGGGTTACGAGCAGTACTTC. This gives the protein CASSLASARRGYEQYF.

This clone was counted only a few times. The chain joins TRBV6-5 to TRBJ2-5, with 7 bases aligning to TRBD1. Germline loops: CDR1 MNHEY, CDR2 SVGAGI. The ends lost 8 bases at V and 2 bases at J; junction bases unmatched: 8. The CDR3 extends over 14 amino acids. The CDR3 sequence is CASSPGGEQETQYF. Written as DNA, the CDR3 is TGTGCCAGCTCTCCAGGGGGAGAGCAAGAGACCCAGTACTTC.

The CDR3 loop is CASSLNGQGVEAFF. For the CDR3, the DNA is TGTGCCAGCAGTTTAAATGGACAAGGCGTTGAAGCTTTCTTT. The rearrangement links TRBV27 to TRBJ1-1, with D possibly TRBD1 on 5 matching bases. Trimming left V 2 bases short and J 7 bases short, with 14 bases between. The CDR3 length is 14 residues. Germline CDR1 MNHEY, CDR2 SMNVEV (reference sequence).

This chain uses TRBV7-2 with TRBJ1-1; no definite D call. This CDR3 contains 14 residues. Germline-derived CDR1 and CDR2 are SGHTA and FQGNSA. Trimming took off 7 bases at V and 1 base at J, with 13 bases between the two ends. The CDR3 DNA sequence: TGTGCCAGCATCCTTATGGGAGAGAACACTGAAGCTTTCTTT. This sequence encodes CASILMGENTEAFF.

The chain recombines TRBV15 with TRBJ2-4; TRBD1 might be the D (5 bases). Trimming shortened V by 2 bases and J by 2 bases, and 10 bases separated the two germline ends. The CDR3 contains 15 residues. CDR1 and CDR2 (germline): LNHNV, YYDKDF (reference sequence). CDR3 region: CATSRSRDPKNIQYF. The CDR3 coding sequence is TGTGCCACCAGCAGAAGCAGGGATCCCAAAAACATTCAGTACTTC.

The V and J genes are TRBV5-1 and TRBJ2-3; the match to TRBD2 covers 14 bases. After removal of 4 bases from V and 4 bases from J, the junction contained 11 bases not matched to a gene. Looked up from germline, CDR1 is SGHRS and CDR2 is YFSETQ. This CDR3 is built from 18 residues. The CDR3 loop is CASSPNLGTSGSADTQYF. The CDR3 nucleotides read TGCGCCAGCAGCCCTAACCTAGGGACTAGCGGGAGTGCAGATACGCAGTATTTT.

The chain uses TRBV2 and TRBJ2-7; D may be TRBD2 (6 bases). This CDR3 spans 14 amino acids. V dropped 3 bases and J dropped 2 bases, with 11 bases sitting between them. Germline values: CDR1 SNHLY, CDR2 FYNNEI. The chain's CDR3 is CASSDRPGAYEQYF. In DNA form, the CDR3 reads TGTGCCAGCAGTGATCGCCCGGGAGCCTACGAGCAGTACTTC.

This clone appeared a few times. The chain uses TRBV28 and TRBJ1-5; weak D call: TRBD1 (5 bases). Per germline, CDR1 MDHEN and CDR2 SYDVKM. The germline V and J ends were trimmed by 7 bases and 0 bases, with 16 bases remaining between them. The CDR3 extends over 16 amino acids. CDR3 nucleotide sequence: TGTGCCAGCACCGACGGCGGGGACTATAGCAATCAGCCCCAGCATTTT. This translates into CASTDGGDYSNQPQHF.

The rearrangement uses TRBV4-3 and TRBJ2-1, with TRBD1 matching 8 bases. This CDR3 spans 17 amino acids. V lost 5 bases to trimming and J lost 3 bases; unmatched junction nucleotides: 12. Germline assignment: CDR1 LGHNA and CDR2 YSLEER. The CDR3 region is CASSFDTGGAYYNEQFF. DNA for the CDR3: TGCGCCAGCAGCTTCGATACAGGGGGAGCTTACTACAATGAGCAGTTCTTC.

This clone turned up a few times. The rearrangement uses TRBV7-9 and TRBJ2-5, with 14 bases identical to TRBD2. Trimming cost V 4 bases and J 2 bases; bases outside gene matches: 3. The CDR3 contains 16 residues. Germline CDR1 reads SEHNR; CDR2 reads FQNEAQ (reference sequence). CDR3 in amino acids: CASSSGLAGGQETQYF. The CDR3 nucleotides are TGTGCCAGCAGCTCTGGACTAGCGGGGGGACAAGAGACCCAGTACTTC. The entire variable domain, with the rest obtained from reference TRBV7-9 and TRBJ2-5, is as follows: DTGVSQNPRHKITKRGQNVTFRCDPISEHNRLYWYRQTLGQGPEFLTYFQNEAQLEKSRLLSDRFSAERPKGSFSTLEIQRTEQGDSAMYLCASSSGLAGGQETQYFGPGTRLLVL.

This clone appeared a few times. This chain uses TRBV6-1 with TRBJ2-7, with a possible D match to TRBD1 (5 bases). This CDR3 region has 13 residues. The V and J ends lost 7 bases and 6 bases respectively, with 16 bases between them. The germline CDR1 and CDR2 sequences are MNHNS and SASEGT. The CDR3, as DNA: TGTGCCAGCACGGCAGGATTTAGGGGCGAGCAGTACTTC. Encoded protein: CASTAGFRGEQYF.

The chain is built from TRBV5-4 and TRBJ2-5; TRBD2 agrees at 8 bases. From germline, CDR1 is SGHNT and CDR2 YYREEE (reference sequence). The CDR3 spans 13 residues. Trimming took 2 bases from V and 5 from J; bases not matched to a gene: 2. CDR3 DNA sequence: TGTGCCAGCAGCTTATGGACTAGCGAGACCCAGTACTTC. Residues: CASSLWTSETQYF.